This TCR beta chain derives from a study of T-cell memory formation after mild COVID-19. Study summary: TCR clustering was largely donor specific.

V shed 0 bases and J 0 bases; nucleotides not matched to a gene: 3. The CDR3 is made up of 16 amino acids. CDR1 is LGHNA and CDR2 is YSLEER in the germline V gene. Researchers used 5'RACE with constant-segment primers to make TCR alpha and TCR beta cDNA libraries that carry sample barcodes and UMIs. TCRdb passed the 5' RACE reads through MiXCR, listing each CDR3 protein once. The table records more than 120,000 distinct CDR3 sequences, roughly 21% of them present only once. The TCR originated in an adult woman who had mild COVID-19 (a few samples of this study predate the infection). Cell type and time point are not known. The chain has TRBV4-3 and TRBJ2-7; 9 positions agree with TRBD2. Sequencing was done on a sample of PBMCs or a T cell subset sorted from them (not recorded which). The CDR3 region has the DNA TGCGCCAGCAGCCAAGAGGTTAGCGGGAGCTCCTACGAGCAGTACTTC. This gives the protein CASSQEVSGSSYEQYF.